A single sample is the source of the 24 T cell receptor beta chains below, sequenced in a study of blood T cell repertoires in COVID-19. Only in-frame clones appear in the TCRdb table, and some are missing; sequencing was by immunoSEQ multiplex PCR. The sample has tens of thousands of clones, 90% seen once. The sample taken for sequencing was peripheral blood. Receptor source: a man aged 50-60 years with active COVID-19.

J is TRBJ2-2 and V is TRBV29-1, with D possibly matching TRBD1 (6 bases). The germline gives CDR1 SQVTM, CDR2 ANQGSEA. Trimming pared 4 bases from V and 1 base from J, leaving 10 bases between. The CDR3 is 14 residues long. The CDR3 is CSVGPQGNTGELFF. CDR3 DNA: TGCAGCGTTGGCCCACAGGGGAACACCGGGGAGCTGTTTTTT.

The V gene is TRBV30, the J gene TRBJ2-3, with a possible D match to TRBD1 (5 bases). V shed 4 bases and J shed 0 bases, with 11 bases lying between them. From germline, CDR1 is GTSNPN and CDR2 SVGIG (reference sequence). The CDR3 loop spans 14 amino acids. As DNA, the CDR3 is TGTGCCTGGAAGAAGGGGTCTAGCACAGATACGCAGTATTTT. It is translated as CAWKKGSSTDTQYF.

This clone was found once. This chain connects TRBV5-8 to TRBJ1-3; possible D gene TRBD1, 5 bases. V lost 2 bases to trimming and J lost 4 bases, with 10 bases between them. CDR1 and CDR2 (germline): SGHTS, YDEGEE. The length of the CDR3 is 14 residues. CDR3 DNA: TGTGCCAGCAGCTTAGGGCAGGGAGGAAACACCATATATTTT. Its translation: CASSLGQGGNTIYF.

V and J are TRBV7-8 and TRBJ1-4; D is possibly TRBD1 (6 bases). The CDR3 extends over 15 amino acids. Trimming took 4 bases from V and 10 from J, leaving 19 bases between them. Germline CDR1 SGHVS, CDR2 FQNEAQ. The DNA for the CDR3 is TGTGCCAGCAGCTCTACAGGGAAGCGAGGCGGAAAACTGTTTTTT. This codes for CASSSTGKRGGKLFF.

This chain connects TRBV10-3 to TRBJ1-4; possibly TRBD1 for D (6 bases). This CDR3 has 14 residues. Germline-derived CDR1 and CDR2 are ENHRY and SYGVKD. V was cut by 10 bases and J by 7 bases, with 19 bases left in between. CDR3 sequence reads: CATRPRGEGEKLFF. The CDR3 region has the DNA TGTGCCACTCGACCTAGGGGGGAGGGTGAAAAACTGTTTTTT.

The rearrangement links TRBV27 to TRBJ1-3; no clear D. V was clipped by 3 bases and J by 1 base, with 4 bases between them. The CDR3 consists of 13 residues. Germline-derived CDR1 and CDR2 are MNHEY and SMNVEV (reference sequence). The CDR3 nucleotides read TGTGCCAGCAGTTTCCTATCTGGAAACACCATATATTTT. Amino acids: CASSFLSGNTIYF.

The chain joins TRBV7-8 to TRBJ1-6, with unresolved D. Trimming shortened V by 5 bases and J by 4 bases, and 15 bases separated the two germline ends. This CDR3 has 16 amino acids. CDR1 and CDR2 from the germline V gene are SGHVS and FQNEAQ. CDR3 in DNA: TGTGCCAGCAGCCCCAGAGGGTTCGGTTATAATTCACCCCTCCACTTT. Its protein is CASSPRGFGYNSPLHF.

This clone came up once. The rearrangement links TRBV18 to TRBJ2-4, with D perhaps TRBD2 (6 bases). From germline, CDR1 is KGHSH and CDR2 LQKENI. The CDR3 has 16 amino acids. Between the trimmed V and J ends, which lost 4 bases and 8 bases, there was a span of 21 bases. The CDR3: CASSLTAAGPEYIQYF. The CDR3 nucleotides read TGTGCCAGCTCACTCACCGCAGCGGGCCCGGAGTACATTCAGTACTTC.

The V call is TRBV5-4, the J call TRBJ2-5; 10 nucleotides agree with TRBD1. J lost 2 bases, V lost 0 bases, and 7 bases had no gene match. The CDR3 contains 17 residues. Per the germline V gene, CDR1 is SGHNT and CDR2 is YYREEE (reference sequence). The DNA of the CDR3 is TGTGCCAGCAGCTTGGGCCCGGGACAGGGGACACAAGAGACCCAGTACTTC. Translating gives CASSLGPGQGTQETQYF.

The CDR3 DNA reads TGTGCCAGCAGCCCGGGACAAACTAATGAAAAACTGTTTTTT. Translating it yields CASSPGQTNEKLFF. J is TRBJ1-4 and V is TRBV7-9; the D gene is possibly TRBD1 (6 bases). Germline V gene data show CDR1 as SEHNR and CDR2 as FQNEAQ (reference sequence). Trimming removed 5 bases from V and 1 base from J, with 8 bases in between. The CDR3 spans 14 residues.

V and J are TRBV11-3 and TRBJ1-5, with 7 bases matching TRBD1. The CDR3 runs 16 residues. J was trimmed by 3 bases and V by 4 bases; bases with no gene match: 9. Per germline, CDR1 SGHNT and CDR2 YENEEA. CDR3 nucleotides: TGTGCCAGCAGCTCTAGTCCACAGGGGAACAATCAGCCCCAGCATTTT. Amino acid sequence: CASSSSPQGNNQPQHF.

The V call is TRBV9, the J call TRBJ2-7, with no clear D. The CDR3 length is 13 residues. Germline V lookup: CDR1 SGDLS, CDR2 YYNGEE. The V end was cut by 2 bases, the J end by 5 bases, with 11 bases between. The CDR3 protein is CASSVRPSNEQYF. The CDR3 DNA is TGTGCCAGCAGCGTCAGGCCTTCGAACGAGCAGTACTTC.

V is TRBV2 and J is TRBJ1-5, with D perhaps TRBD1 (6 bases). The CDR3 is 18 residues long. Trimming removed 5 bases from V and 6 bases from J, with 26 bases in between. CDR1 and CDR2 from the germline V gene are SNHLY and FYNNEI. CDR3 sequence: CASSLGTSIGKRRQPQHF. The CDR3 DNA sequence: TGTGCCAGCAGTCTTGGGACATCGATTGGAAAGAGACGTCAGCCCCAGCATTTT.

The sample holds one count of this clone. The chain couples TRBV18 to TRBJ1-1, with D unresolved. In germline, CDR1 is KGHSH, CDR2 LQKENI. The CDR3 contains 12 residues. V dropped 3 bases and J dropped 6 bases, with 8 bases sitting between them. CDR3 sequence: CASSPLESEAFF. The CDR3 DNA reads as TGTGCCAGCTCACCCTTGGAGTCTGAAGCTTTCTTT.

The CDR3 nucleotides read TGTGCCAGCAGTATCTCCGGGACAGGGTTCGTGTACAATGAGCAGTTCTTC. This encodes CASSISGTGFVYNEQFF. V usage is TRBV27 and J usage is TRBJ2-1; 9 bases fit TRBD1. Germline CDR1 reads MNHEY; CDR2 reads SMNVEV (reference sequence). The CDR3 consists of 17 residues. V shed 5 bases, J shed 4 bases, and the junction held 12 bases outside the gene matches.

This clone has more than one count but fewer than ten. The chain has TRBV3-1 (or the pseudogene TRBV3-2) and TRBJ1-2; 8 bases agree with TRBD1. The CDR3 has 16 amino acids. Germline values: CDR1 LGHDT, CDR2 YNNKEL (reference sequence). The ends lost 0 bases at V and 2 bases at J; junction bases unmatched: 5. The CDR3 reads CASSQDLYRGNYGYTF. Here the CDR3 DNA reads TGTGCCAGCAGCCAAGATCTTTACAGGGGGAACTATGGCTACACCTTC.

The V and J genes are TRBV28 and TRBJ1-1, with 8 bases that match TRBD1. The CDR3 loop spans 14 amino acids. Germline lookup yields CDR1 MDHEN and CDR2 SYDVKM. V shed 6 bases and J 3 bases; nucleotides not matched to a gene: 6. The CDR3 loop reads CASRSQGADTEAFF. DNA for the CDR3: TGTGCCAGCAGGTCCCAGGGGGCTGACACTGAAGCTTTCTTT.

The rearrangement joins TRBV18 to TRBJ2-1, with 8 bases identical to TRBD1. This CDR3 comprises 17 residues. V lost 0 bases to trimming and J lost 8 bases; unmatched junction nucleotides: 12. Germline V gene sequence: CDR1 KGHSH, CDR2 LQKENI. This CDR3 reads CASSPPKTTGVVDEQFF. The CDR3 bases are TGTGCCAGCTCACCACCGAAAACGACAGGGGTGGTCGATGAGCAGTTCTTC. Based on the CDR3 plus reference TRBV18 and TRBJ2-1, the full variable domain is NAGVMQNPRHLVRRRGQEARLRCSPMKGHSHVYWYRQLPEEGLKFMVYLQKENIIDESGMPKERFSAEFPKEGPSILRIQQVVRGDSAAYFCASSPPKTTGVVDEQFFGPGTRLTVL.

This chain links TRBV18 with TRBJ2-5; a weak D match, TRBD1 (6 bases). Trimming cost V 5 bases and J 5 bases, with 15 bases left between them. The CDR3 sequence is 14 residues long. Germline-derived CDR1 and CDR2 are KGHSH and LQKENI. This chain's CDR3 is CASSAQQGSETQYF. DNA for the CDR3: TGTGCCAGCTCAGCCCAACAGGGAAGCGAGACCCAGTACTTC.

The chain recombines TRBV19 with TRBJ2-3; 10 bases match TRBD2. The germline CDR1 and CDR2 sequences are LNHDA and SQIVND (reference sequence). V lost 7 bases, J lost 4 bases, and 11 bases stayed unmatched. This CDR3 has 16 residues. The CDR3 DNA sequence: TGTGCCAGTAAAGAGCGGGGGGGCCCAGCAGCAGATACGCAGTATTTT. Translating it yields CASKERGGPAADTQYF.

V gene TRBV14 combines with J gene TRBJ1-2; 7 nucleotides match TRBD1. Germline lookup yields CDR1 SGHDN and CDR2 FVKESK. The ends lost 4 bases at V and 5 bases at J; junction bases unmatched: 10. The CDR3 runs 15 residues. For the CDR3, the DNA is TGTGCCAGCAGCCCCCTGACAGGGAAGGGGTATGGCTACACCTTC. Residues: CASSPLTGKGYGYTF.

About this clone: An end of the junction differs from the germline gene, which may be a read error. The chain couples TRBV3-1 (or the pseudogene TRBV3-2) to TRBJ2-7; 8 bases match TRBD1. Germline V lookup: CDR1 LGHDT, CDR2 YNNKEL (reference sequence). The CDR3 length is 11 residues. For the CDR3, the DNA is TGTGCCAGCAGCCTAGGACAGGGAAGAGTCTTC. Its protein is CASSLGQGRVF.

J is TRBJ2-6 and V is TRBV11-2; TRBD1 matches at 7 bases. Germline V gene sequence: CDR1 SGHAT, CDR2 FQNNGV. J gave up 4 bases and V 2 bases, and 5 bases lay outside the gene matches. CDR3 length: 16 residues. CDR3 DNA sequence: TGTGCCAGCAGCTTACTAGGGGGCACGGGGGCCAACGTCCTGACTTTC. Translated: CASSLLGGTGANVLTF.

The chain couples TRBV2 to TRBJ1-1; D gene uncertain. The CDR3 totals 12 residues. The germline V gene encodes CDR1 SNHLY and CDR2 FYNNEI. The V and J ends lost 5 bases and 8 bases respectively, with 12 bases between them. Here the CDR3 DNA reads TGTGCCAGCAGTACCGGTCCAGGAGAAGCTTTCTTT. The encoded protein is CASSTGPGEAFF.